This TCR beta chain came from a study of cytomegalovirus exposure and HLA in healthy donors (dated by TCRdb to 2016 to 2017). Broadly, across the study: According to an earlier analysis of 550 to 750 of the donors, 150 million to 200 million T cells yielded over 90 million unique TCR beta sequences and 276 Gb of sequence data. Roughly 300 gigabases of sequencing data and roughly 90 million unique TCR sequences were included in an early release covering about 700 HLA-typed donors. Of the 398 genotyped donors, 65% to 90% fell in the genetic ancestry cluster associated with self-reported Caucasian donors. The aim of the study was to test whether cataloging public T cell receptors could identify signatures of past pathogen exposure. The study profiled the T cell repertoires of hundreds of subjects by immunosequencing and related them to cytomegalovirus serostatus. In addition to the first cohort of 650 to 750 subjects, a separate validation cohort of 130 or so different subjects was used. High-throughput TCR immunosequencing, statistical association of individual TCRs with disease status, and machine learning were combined to predict cytomegalovirus infection status. A later analysis re-analyzed previously published TCR beta repertoires from 660 or so donors and added high-resolution HLA genotyping to study TCR occurrence patterns. Rather than drawing on any new phenotypic data, the later analysis identified candidate immune exposures from TCR beta sequences and the way those sequences occurred across donors. An earlier analysis of about 620 of the donors applied high-throughput TCR beta sequencing to assess whether each TCR beta V gene segment acted as functional or pseudogenic. Alongside the repertoire data, information on donor age, sex, ethnicity and CMV serostatus was compiled. Genome-wide SNP genotypes for about 65% of the 666 donors were used in a later genetic analysis, which treated that subset as a discovery cohort. All discovery cohort repertoires had been generated on a single sequencing platform. Both class I and class II loci were covered by HLA typing, at four-digit resolution. The number of donors typed differed by locus, with roughly 620-630 for A, B, C, DRB1 and DQB1, roughly 520 for DQA1, some 570 for DPA1, and roughly 450 for DPB1. Roughly 5 DR-DQ haplotypes were handled as single units for association and clustering, since linkage in the cohort was strong. On average, roughly 250,000 unique TCR beta nucleotide sequences were sequenced per donor among a few hundred genotyped donors of the cohort, with roughly 18% of those sequences being non-productive. Broad study findings and their caveats: An association between a missense DCLRE1C variant and V-gene and J-gene trimming of TCR beta chains was found in a later genetic analysis and replicated in an independent cohort. Roughly uniform sequencing depth across donors was assumed in presence/absence analyses, although this assumption may not hold. When HLA alleles, especially DR and DQ, strongly co-occurred, TCR associations were difficult to assign to individual alleles. A further reported finding was that TCR beta sequences accurately predicted the HLA-A and HLA-B alleles for most subjects in the first cohort. According to a later analysis, parvovirus B19, influenza, CMV and Epstein-Barr virus appeared linked to several top co-occurrence clusters. In an earlier analysis of approximately 600 of the donors, most TCR beta V segments were observed in productive rearrangements about 87% or about 30% of the time, broadly matching IMGT annotations. Because the 87-base-pair reads could not distinguish some IMGT-functional V segments, including TRBV6-2 and TRBV6-3, those segments were excluded. At a false discovery rate of 0.05, a later analysis linked 16,951 TCR beta sequences to specific HLA alleles. A later analysis found that TCR association rates varied across HLA loci, with DRB1 alleles showing the most associated TCRs and HLA-C alleles the fewest. In vitro tests confirmed that a few of the cytomegalovirus-associated TCR beta chains recognize cytomegalovirus antigens. CMV serostatus was the only immune exposure information available for the cohort. The sequencing pipeline was judged likely to have produced a cluster of highly shared sequence variants as a technical artifact. Because counts were too low, 15 to 20 rarely observed V segments, including chromosome 9 orphons, were excluded from the earlier analysis of around 640 of the donors. HLA typing was unavailable for some donors at each locus, so association tests used only the typed subset. Correlated functional status among segregating V segments might reflect linkage disequilibrium, but an unknown experimental factor could not be ruled out. The authors suggested that the approach could potentially be generalized to other disease states and immunological phenotypes. A total of 164 TCR beta chains were listed by the study as associated with cytomegalovirus. Most CMV-associated TCR beta chains appeared to be HLA-restricted in a later analysis, and the HLA associations seemed to be driven largely by CMV exposure. In a later analysis, HLA-associated TCR beta chains were found to be more clonally expanded and to have lower generation probabilities than equally common non-associated chains. While some public TCRs were present in many individuals, most TCR sequences turned up only very rarely across donors. In both the original and validation cohorts, the classifier was reported to diagnose cytomegalovirus status with high specificity and sensitivity. In a later genetic analysis, fewer N-insertions in productive TCRs were reported among donors in an Asian-associated ancestry cluster than the approximately 670-donor mean. Only TCR beta chains were sequenced in this cohort, and the absence of alpha or paired-chain data limited detectable features.

Of note for this clone: The target of this receptor is not known. No base-level quality is on record; no much larger clone is a single base apart.

In total, 600 or so healthy bone marrow donors made up the cohort. At the time of sampling, all cohort members were nominally healthy, though unrecorded immune exposures were likely present. The donor tested CMV seropositive, placing the donor among the 290 or so seropositive members of the cohort. A peripheral blood sample was collected from each donor, and TCR beta sequencing was performed on peripheral blood mononuclear cells. Genomic DNA extraction from the blood cell samples was performed with the Qiagen DNeasy Blood Extraction Kit. Library construction relied on the immunoSEQ multiplex PCR assay. For the multiplex PCR, a mixture combining 60 forward primers for TCR Vbeta segments and 13 reverse primers for TCR Jbeta segments was used. Amplification of the CDR3 region of rearranged TCR beta genes was performed with a multiplex PCR assay on genomic DNA. The amplified TCR beta libraries were sequenced on the Illumina HiSeq System as 87-base-pair reads. The original methods were these. A later analysis tallied 80 million to 95 million unique TCR beta chains across the 666 repertoires, and about 12 million of those chains were shared by two or more donors. Raw reads were error-corrected and collapsed into unique sequences with a nearest-neighbor algorithm that merged closely related sequences to remove PCR and sequencing errors. Alignment of CDR3 sequences to IMGT reference sequences was used to assign V, D and J gene segments. Each retained sequence needed at least a six-nucleotide match to both a V gene segment and a J gene segment. Rearrangements were called productive when the CDR3 lacked stop codons and stayed in frame with V and J; all others were non-productive. CDR3 was defined by IMGT convention, running from the second conserved V-encoded cysteine to the conserved J-encoded phenylalanine. The earlier analysis of some 580 of the donors excluded any sequence lacking an unambiguous match to a single V gene segment. An earlier analysis of a few hundred of the donors classified V segments as functional when productive rearrangements were above 56.7% and as segregating when the standard deviation between donors was above 5%. A statistical classification framework was built to diagnose cytomegalovirus status from the catalog of TCR beta chain sequences. V and J gene assignment, in a later analysis, came from comparing TCR nucleotide sequences with IMGT/GENE-DB human TR gene sequences. The TCRdist pipeline was used in a later analysis to assign CDR3 sequences and most-parsimonious VDJ recombination scenarios. A later analysis defined each TCR beta chain by its CDR3 amino acid sequence plus V-gene family, and excluded reads lacking a unique V-gene family. As a way to deal with suspected cross-contamination and a sequencing artifact, a later analysis dropped hundreds of nucleotide sequences that were highly shared and had low generation probability. In a later analysis, a clonal expansion index was calculated for each public chain from normalized within-repertoire ranks of inferred template counts. In a later analysis, generation probabilities were computed using a VDJ recombination model fitted to out-of-frame rearrangements, and the results were checked against IGoR. In a later analysis, TCR-TCR, TCR-HLA and TCR-CMV co-occurrence was scored with hypergeometric tests, and a repertoire-size bias correction was applied to TCR pairs. To estimate false discovery rates, a later analysis permuted the HLA or CMV assignments 20 times. In a later analysis, co-occurring TCRs were grouped using DBSCAN, with TCRdist sequence similarity added in when clustering inside HLA-allele-positive subsets. For co-occurrence clustering, repertoires with fewer than 30,000 or more than 120,000 public chains were excluded, along with about five repertoires with anomalous nucleotide sharing. Imported from immuneACCESS, the table was reduced by TCRdb to in-frame sequences with V and J called. These copies leave out some clones; in studies compared against another copy, an unresolved V gene accounts for under half, and the cause of the remainder is not known. That table is the source of V, J and clone size, and D and trimming were worked out from the DNA. Present in this sample are approximately 180,000 clones, roughly 79% of which were seen just once. The ten most abundant clones make up 4.9% of the sample.

The V and J ends are trimmed by 2 bases and 2 bases, leaving 10 bases between them. Measured from the cysteine to the phenylalanine, the CDR3 is 16 residues long. Only the CDR3 part of the read is kept: 48 bases, read in frame from the first base. Taken from the germline V gene, the CDR1 and CDR2 loops are LGHNA and YSLEER. The chain uses TRBV4-3 and TRBJ1-6; TRBD1 might be the D gene, on 5 matching bases. This sequence was found in a woman aged 18 to 35 in good health and CMV-seropositive. Specimen: PBMCs. The CDR3 is CASSQQGGAYNSPLHF. The nucleotide sequence is given as TGCGCCAGCAGCCAACAGGGAGGAGCCTATAATTCACCCCTCCACTTT.